This passage covers 26 T cell receptor beta chains from one sample sequenced in a study of blood T cell repertoires in COVID-19. The table came from immunoSEQ multiplex PCR; TCRdb's copy has only in-frame clones and leaves some out. Of 150,000 to 200,000 clones listed, around 83% are singletons. Sample: peripheral blood. Source of these receptors: a woman of 80 years or more in a cohort sampled during active or convalescent COVID-19.

The V call is TRBV27, the J call TRBJ2-7; D gene ambiguous. Trimming cost V 4 bases and J 6 bases, with 13 bases left between them. CDR1 is MNHEY, CDR2 SMNVEV, per germline (reference sequence). The CDR3 extends over 13 amino acids. The CDR3 here is CASSSAYFGEQYV. Here the CDR3 DNA reads TGTGCCAGCAGTTCCGCCTACTTCGGCGAGCAGTACGTC.

A single count supports this clone. The rearrangement links TRBV14 to TRBJ2-6, with unresolved D. Trimming pared 4 bases from V and 2 bases from J, leaving 3 bases between. From germline, CDR1 is SGHDN and CDR2 FVKESK. This CDR3 contains 13 residues. The CDR3 loop is CASSRPGANVLTF. Written as DNA, the CDR3 is TGTGCCAGCAGCCGGCCTGGGGCCAACGTCCTGACTTTC.

The chain is built from TRBV6-2 or TRBV6-3 and TRBJ2-1, with D perhaps TRBD1 (5 bases). V shed 0 bases and J shed 2 bases, with 11 bases lying between them. Germline CDR1 reads MNHEY; CDR2 reads SVGEGT. CDR3 length: 16 residues. The CDR3 nucleotides are TGTGCCAGCAGTTACTCGTCAGGGCAGACCTACAATGAGCAGTTCTTC. As protein: CASSYSSGQTYNEQFF.

The chain links TRBV25-1 to TRBJ2-7, with 9 bases identical to TRBD1. Trimming at V came to 3 bases and at J to 3 bases, leaving 6 bases not matched to a gene. The CDR3 spans 15 residues. In germline, CDR1 is MGHDK, CDR2 SYGVNS. The CDR3 nucleotides read TGTGCCAGCAGTGATTTAGGGACAGGGAACTACGAGCAGTACTTC. Translation gives CASSDLGTGNYEQYF.

The CDR3 loop reads CASSLLGDSNQPQHF. Here the CDR3 DNA reads TGTGCCAGCAGTTTACTAGGGGATAGCAATCAGCCCCAGCATTTT. The chain uses TRBV28 and TRBJ1-5; D is perhaps TRBD1 (5 bases). Trimming took 2 bases from V and 0 from J, leaving 8 bases between them. This CDR3 region has 15 residues. Per the germline V gene, CDR1 is MDHEN and CDR2 is SYDVKM.

The chain recombines TRBV30 with TRBJ1-2, with D possibly matching TRBD1 (6 bases). The CDR3 runs 13 residues. Trimming removed 5 bases from V and 7 bases from J, with 17 bases in between. Germline V gives CDR1 GTSNPN, CDR2 SVGIG (reference sequence). The CDR3 sequence is CAWAQGMRVGYTF. CDR3 coding DNA: TGTGCCTGGGCACAGGGAATGCGGGTTGGCTACACCTTC.

This chain uses TRBV11-3 with TRBJ1-2, with D possibly being TRBD1 (6 bases). Between the trimmed V and J ends, which lost 3 bases and 7 bases, there was a span of 9 bases. The CDR3 has 12 amino acids. Per germline, CDR1 SGHNT and CDR2 YENEEA. The CDR3 region has the DNA TGTGCCAGCAGCTTCGACAGGCTTGGCTACACCTTC. It translates to CASSFDRLGYTF.

V is TRBV9 and J is TRBJ2-3; a weak D match, TRBD2 (6 bases). Germline assignment: CDR1 SGDLS and CDR2 YYNGEE. Trimming left V 0 bases short and J 5 bases short, with 13 bases between. The CDR3 covers 15 residues. CDR3 protein: CASSVGVTAGDTQYF. Written as DNA, the CDR3 is TGTGCCAGCAGCGTAGGGGTGACAGCGGGAGATACGCAGTATTTT.

V gene TRBV6-5 combines with J gene TRBJ1-2; D remains unclear. This CDR3 has 14 residues. V lost 6 bases to trimming and J lost 0 bases, with 11 bases between them. Germline assignment: CDR1 MNHEY and CDR2 SVGAGI. Written as DNA, the CDR3 is TGTGCCAGCAGCGCCGCGCTAGCTAACTATGGCTACACCTTC. It codes for CASSAALANYGYTF.

The chain links TRBV9 to TRBJ1-5; no firm D call. The CDR3 totals 14 residues. Trimming cost V 4 bases and J 4 bases, with 12 bases left between them. From germline, CDR1 is SGDLS and CDR2 YYNGEE. The CDR3 sequence is CASSHGDGNQPQHF. The CDR3 DNA sequence: TGTGCCAGCAGCCACGGAGACGGAAATCAGCCCCAGCATTTT.

The V and J genes are TRBV11-2 and TRBJ2-7; tentative D call: TRBD1 (5 bases). The CDR3 is 14 amino acids. Trimming removed 4 bases from V and 4 bases from J, with 14 bases in between. The germline CDR1 and CDR2 sequences are SGHAT and FQNNGV. The CDR3 DNA sequence: TGTGCCAGCAGCTCCCTGGGGCAGAGATACGAGCAGTACTTC. As protein: CASSSLGQRYEQYF.

The chain is built from TRBV11-2 and TRBJ2-1, with TRBD2 as a possible D gene (6 bases). V was cut by 5 bases and J by 3 bases, with 17 bases left in between. The CDR3 has 16 residues. Per germline, CDR1 SGHAT and CDR2 FQNNGV. This CDR3 reads CASSPRGGALYNEQFF. The CDR3 DNA follows: TGTGCCAGCAGCCCCCGCGGCGGGGCCCTCTACAATGAGCAGTTCTTC.

This chain joins TRBV5-4 and TRBJ2-3; the match to TRBD2 covers 9 bases. The CDR3 spans 14 residues. The junction had 4 bases not matched to a gene; V was cut back by 4 bases and J by 4 bases. Germline CDR1 reads SGHNT; CDR2 reads YYREEE (reference sequence). The CDR3 loop reads CASSLGTSPDTQYF. The DNA of the CDR3 is TGTGCCAGCAGCCTCGGGACTAGCCCAGATACGCAGTATTTT.

This clone was seen a handful of times. CDR3 sequence (DNA): TGTGCCACCAGTGACCCCAGGACAGGGGGCATCCACGAGCAGTACTTC. Amino acid sequence: CATSDPRTGGIHEQYF. This chain joins TRBV24-1 and TRBJ2-7; 11 nucleotides align to TRBD1. J lost 5 bases, V lost 4 bases, and 9 bases had no gene match. The V gene's germline CDR1 is KGHDR and CDR2 SFDVKD. This CDR3 is built from 16 residues.

J is TRBJ1-5 and V is TRBV24-1, with D perhaps matching TRBD1 (6 bases). CDR1 KGHDR and CDR2 SFDVKD come from the germline V gene. V lost 3 bases to trimming and J lost 3 bases, with 11 bases between them. There are 15 residues in the CDR3. CDR3 residues: CATSDPGQTNQPQHF. DNA of the CDR3: TGTGCCACCAGTGATCCAGGACAGACCAATCAGCCCCAGCATTTT.

This clone appeared a single time. The chain combines TRBV5-1 with TRBJ2-3; D remains ambiguous. The length of the CDR3 is 14 residues. V shed 3 bases and J shed 1 base, with 9 bases lying between them. CDR1 and CDR2 from the germline V gene are SGHRS and YFSETQ. CDR3 protein: CASSSPIGTDTQYF. The DNA of the CDR3 is TGCGCCAGCAGCTCCCCCATAGGCACAGATACGCAGTATTTT.

The CDR3 here is CASSSGQGVGETQYF. CDR3 sequence (DNA): TGTGCCAGCAGCAGTGGACAGGGGGTAGGAGAGACCCAGTACTTC. This rearrangement joins TRBV7-2 to TRBJ2-5; 10 nucleotides line up with TRBD1. Germline V gene sequence: CDR1 SGHTA, CDR2 FQGNSA. The CDR3 covers 15 residues. After removal of 5 bases from V and 4 bases from J, the junction contained 7 bases not matched to a gene.

The V gene is TRBV9, the J gene TRBJ2-3; 7 nucleotides match TRBD2. Germline lookup yields CDR1 SGDLS and CDR2 YYNGEE. The ends lost 7 bases at V and 4 bases at J; junction bases unmatched: 6. The CDR3 has 13 amino acids. The DNA of the CDR3 is TGTGCCAGCGGGGACTATCCTCCAGATACGCAGTATTTT. It yields the protein CASGDYPPDTQYF.

The chain employs TRBV5-4 and TRBJ1-2; 8 bases are shared with TRBD1. The junction had 15 bases not matched to a gene; V was cut back by 4 bases and J by 4 bases. CDR3 length: 17 residues. Germline loops: CDR1 SGHNT, CDR2 YYREEE (reference sequence). CDR3 loop: CASSMGQGASPPYGYTF. CDR3 DNA sequence: TGTGCCAGCAGCATGGGTCAGGGGGCCTCTCCGCCCTATGGCTACACCTTC.

The chain recombines TRBV3-1 (or the pseudogene TRBV3-2) with TRBJ2-2, with D possibly matching TRBD2 (5 bases). V lost 5 bases and J 2 bases, leaving 12 bases between the germline ends. The germline V gene has CDR1 LGHDT and CDR2 YNNKEL (reference sequence). The CDR3 has 15 residues. CDR3 DNA: TGTGCCAGCAGCTTGCAAGGAGGAAACACCGGGGAGCTGTTTTTT. Translated, it gives CASSLQGGNTGELFF.

The CDR3 protein is CASSHYPHQTGSGNTIYF. Here the CDR3 DNA reads TGTGCCAGCAGCCATTATCCCCACCAGACAGGCTCTGGAAACACCATATATTTT. This chain links TRBV7-9 with TRBJ1-3; TRBD1 might be the D (6 bases). The CDR3 covers 18 residues. V gave up 5 bases and J gave up 0 bases, with 20 bases separating them. Germline V gene lookup returns CDR1 SEHNR and CDR2 FQNEAQ (reference sequence).

The CDR3 loop reads CASSPAARFNTQYF. The CDR3 DNA follows: TGTGCCAGCAGCCCGGCGGCCAGATTTAATACGCAGTATTTT. The chain joins TRBV7-2 to TRBJ2-3, with no clear D. The germline gives CDR1 SGHTA, CDR2 FQGNSA. This CDR3 has 14 amino acids. Trimming pared 5 bases from V and 7 bases from J, leaving 16 bases between. Combining the CDR3 with reference TRBV7-2 and TRBJ2-3 gives the whole variable domain GAGVSQSPSNKVTEKGKDVELRCDPISGHTALYWYRQSLGQGLEFLIYFQGNSAPDKSGLPSDRFSAERTGGSVSTLTIQRTQQEDSAVYLCASSPAARFNTQYFGPGTRLTVL.

The chain employs TRBV7-8 and TRBJ2-1; 7 bases align to TRBD1. The CDR3 is 16 residues long. Trimming at V came to 5 bases and at J to 6 bases, leaving 13 bases not matched to a gene. Germline lookup yields CDR1 SGHVS and CDR2 FQNEAQ. The chain's CDR3 is CASSPPGQFYLNEQFF. CDR3 sequence (DNA): TGTGCCAGCAGCCCTCCGGGACAGTTCTACCTCAATGAGCAGTTCTTC.

The genes are TRBV18 and TRBJ1-5, with TRBD1 as a possible D gene (5 bases). V gave up 0 bases and J gave up 4 bases, with 10 bases separating them. CDR1 KGHSH and CDR2 LQKENI come from the germline V gene. CDR3 length: 15 amino acids. CDR3 nucleotides: TGTGCCAGCTCACCACCGGGGGGAAGGAATCAGCCCCAGCATTTT. Encoded protein: CASSPPGGRNQPQHF.

This rearrangement joins TRBV7-8 to TRBJ1-3; 7 bases are shared with TRBD1. This CDR3 spans 16 amino acids. The germline V gene has CDR1 SGHVS and CDR2 FQNEAQ. The J segment lost 3 bases and the V segment lost 7 bases, leaving 12 bases of the junction unmatched. The CDR3 protein is CASTTGPGGYGNTIYF. The CDR3 DNA is TGTGCCAGCACCACAGGGCCAGGGGGTTATGGAAACACCATATATTTT.

The CDR3 spells CASSLDSGGYNEQFF. The CDR3 DNA reads TGTGCCAGCAGCTTAGATAGCGGGGGGTACAATGAGCAGTTCTTC. The chain has TRBV11-2 and TRBJ2-1; 10 bases align to TRBD2. V gave up 0 bases and J gave up 4 bases; unmatched junction bases: 0. The CDR3 contains 15 residues. Germline CDR1 SGHAT, CDR2 FQNNGV.